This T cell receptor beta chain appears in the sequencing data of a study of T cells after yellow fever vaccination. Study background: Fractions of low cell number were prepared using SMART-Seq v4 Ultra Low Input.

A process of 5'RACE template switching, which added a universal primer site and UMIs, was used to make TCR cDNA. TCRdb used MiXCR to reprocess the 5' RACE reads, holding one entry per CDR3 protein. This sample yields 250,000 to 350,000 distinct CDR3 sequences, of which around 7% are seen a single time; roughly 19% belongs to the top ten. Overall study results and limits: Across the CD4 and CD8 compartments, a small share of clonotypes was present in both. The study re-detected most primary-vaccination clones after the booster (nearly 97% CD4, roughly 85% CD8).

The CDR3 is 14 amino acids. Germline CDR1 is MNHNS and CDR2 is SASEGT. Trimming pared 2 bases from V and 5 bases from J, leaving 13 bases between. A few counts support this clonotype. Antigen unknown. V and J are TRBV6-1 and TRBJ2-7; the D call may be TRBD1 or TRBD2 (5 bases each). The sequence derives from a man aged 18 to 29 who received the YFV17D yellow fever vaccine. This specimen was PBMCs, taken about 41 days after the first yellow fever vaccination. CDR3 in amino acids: CASSEQGESNEQYF. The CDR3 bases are TGTGCCAGCAGTGAACAGGGAGAAAGCAACGAGCAGTACTTC.